This entry describes one T cell receptor beta chain. What it binds is unknown. This entry is derived from a study of cytomegalovirus exposure and HLA in healthy donors. Study observations and caveats: Reportedly, cytomegalovirus status was diagnosed with high sensitivity and specificity.

The CDR3 is 15 residues long. V was clipped by 5 bases and J by 3 bases, with 14 bases between them. CDR1 and CDR2 (germline): SGHNT, YENEEA. The data were produced by immunoSEQ multiplex PCR, yet TCRdb's version contains in-frame clones alone and is incomplete. The table lists 200,000 to 250,000 clones, more than 75% of them singletons. The sample was PBMCs. The sequence derives from a woman aged 18-29 years in good health and CMV-seropositive. This rearrangement joins TRBV11-3 to TRBJ2-1, with a tentative D call TRBD2 (7 bases). The CDR3 nucleotides read TGTGCCAGCAGCCCAACAGGGAGGGACTACAATGAGCAGTTCTTC. Translation: CASSPTGRDYNEQFF.